This TCR beta chain was retrieved from a study of Ad26.COV2.S vaccination and SARS-CoV-2 variants. Background on the study: A participant enrolled in the COV1001 Ad26.COV2.S trial arm provided the sample. Dosing was one shot or two shots 56 days apart.

As to this clone: Its antigen is not identified.

The length of the CDR3 is 13 residues. Germline CDR1 SGHNT, CDR2 YYREEE (reference sequence). The ends were cut back, 5 bases at V and 1 base at J, with 10 bases in the middle. Treatment in this sample: around 19 received Ad26.COV2.S at low or high dose, single or two shots; about 5 received placebo; per-sample allocation not given. The samples were gathered on day 63 after the first injection of vaccine or placebo. Immunization relied on an Ad26 vector, which expressed Wuhan-strain SARS-CoV-2 spike. This table comes from immunoSEQ multiplex PCR, and its TCRdb copy is limited to in-frame clones, with some not included. The data hold 450,000 to 550,000 clones, with 89% observed a single time. Study results and limitations: Comparability of non-spike TCR breadth was observed across vaccine and placebo recipients.

The input for sequencing was peripheral blood, taken in a trial of Ad26.COV2.S vaccine versus placebo. The V and J genes are TRBV5-4 and TRBJ2-7, with D possibly matching TRBD1 (6 bases). This clonotype originated in a person between 18 and 60 years old who received the Ad26.COV2.S COVID-19 vaccine or a placebo. Written as DNA, the CDR3 is TGTGCCAGCAGTAACCAGGGGTCCTACGAGCAGTACTTC. Translated, it gives CASSNQGSYEQYF.